This T cell receptor beta chain appears in the sequencing data of a study of beta chain features in type 1 diabetes. Study-wide results and caveats: A PCR bias possibly favoring shorter templates would apply equally to patients and controls.

Sorting of CD4+ naive, central memory, regulatory and stem cell-like memory cells was performed via CD45RO/CCR7/CD25/CD127/CD95/CD27. CDR1 and CDR2 (germline): MDHEN, SYDVKM. The CDR3 has 17 amino acids. Trimming shortened V by 5 bases and J by 0 bases, and 20 bases separated the two germline ends. What was sequenced were expressed TCRB transcripts, since all of the isolated RNA had been reverse transcribed. Method: immunoSEQ multiplex PCR; TCRdb's copy keeps in-frame clones and lacks some. Among about 900,000 clones, 15% to 20% were seen once, and the ten largest hold 0.023%. About this clone: Its antigen is not identified.

Sequenced material: naive CD4+ T cells from blood. The receptor was isolated from a woman between 18 and 30 years old in good health. The chain uses TRBV28 and TRBJ2-7, with D perhaps matching TRBD1 (6 bases). This CDR3 reads CASSPPRQAMSSYEQYF. Written as DNA, the CDR3 is TGTGCCAGCAGTCCCCCGCGACAGGCCATGAGCTCCTACGAGCAGTACTTC.